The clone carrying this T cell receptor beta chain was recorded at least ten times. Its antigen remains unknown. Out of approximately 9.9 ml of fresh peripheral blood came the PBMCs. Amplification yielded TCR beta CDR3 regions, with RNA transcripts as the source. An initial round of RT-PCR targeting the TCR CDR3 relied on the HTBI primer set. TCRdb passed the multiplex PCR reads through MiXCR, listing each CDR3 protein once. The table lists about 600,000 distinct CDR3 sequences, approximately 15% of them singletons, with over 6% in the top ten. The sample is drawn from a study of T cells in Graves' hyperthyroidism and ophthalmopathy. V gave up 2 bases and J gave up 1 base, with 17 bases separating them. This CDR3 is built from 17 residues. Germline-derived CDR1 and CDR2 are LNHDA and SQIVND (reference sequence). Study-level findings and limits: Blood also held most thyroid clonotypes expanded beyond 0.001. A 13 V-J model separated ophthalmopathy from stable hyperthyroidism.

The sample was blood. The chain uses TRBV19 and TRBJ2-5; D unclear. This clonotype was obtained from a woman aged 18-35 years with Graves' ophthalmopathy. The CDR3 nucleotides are TGTGCCAGTAGTATATTCTCCGGCGACCTGTTCCAAGAGACCCAGTACTTC. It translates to CASSIFSGDLFQETQYF.